One sample yielded the 32 T cell receptor beta chains listed below, sequenced in a study of T cells in Graves' hyperthyroidism and ophthalmopathy. RNA transcripts provided the source from which TCR beta CDR3 regions were amplified. Using the HTBI primer set, a first-round RT-PCR was run on the TCR CDR3. TCRdb reprocessed the multiplex PCR reads with MiXCR, giving one entry per CDR3 protein. Of some 460,000 distinct CDR3 sequences in the sample, 15% to 19% are singletons; the top ten hold almost 8%. Sequenced sample: blood. The receptors stem from a woman between 18 and 29 years old with Graves' hyperthyroidism.

This clonotype has only one observation. The J gene is TRBJ2-5, the V gene TRBV3-1; no reliable D call. This CDR3 region has 13 residues. Germline lookup yields CDR1 LGHDT and CDR2 YNNKEL (reference sequence). V was shortened by 5 bases and J by 1 base, with 8 bases between the two germline ends. This CDR3 is CASSLQLQETQYF. DNA for the CDR3: TGTGCCAGCAGCTTACAGCTCCAAGAGACCCAGTACTTC.

This clonotype has a count of ten or more. The rearrangement joins TRBV20-1 to TRBJ2-7; 7 bases fit TRBD1. The CDR3 has 13 amino acids. The V gene end was trimmed by 3 bases and the J gene end by 3 bases; junction bases not matched to a gene: 5. Germline CDR1 reads DFQATT; CDR2 reads SNEGSKA (reference sequence). As DNA, the CDR3 is TGCAGTGCTAGGCGGACAGGCTTCTACGAGCAGTACTTC. It codes for CSARRTGFYEQYF.

This clonotype was detected many times. The V call is TRBV5-5, the J call TRBJ2-7; maybe TRBD1 (5 bases). This CDR3 comprises 15 residues. CDR1 is SGHKS, CDR2 YYEKEE, per germline (reference sequence). Trimming removed 4 bases from V and 2 bases from J, with 16 bases in between. The CDR3 DNA sequence: TGTGCCAGCAGCCCCTCCCGGTCAGGGACCTACGAGCAGTACTTC. Translation: CASSPSRSGTYEQYF.

On this clonotype itself: A read error is possible here, since a much larger clone lies one base away. The V and J genes are TRBV18 and TRBJ2-3, with D possibly being TRBD2 (5 bases). The V end lost 3 bases, the J end lost 2 bases, and 12 bases lay between the germline ends. This CDR3 is 15 amino acids long. The germline V gene encodes CDR1 KGHSH and CDR2 LQKENI. The CDR3 nucleotides read TGTGCCAGCTCACCCTATGGCGGGTCCACAGATACGCAGTATTTT. Amino acids: CASSPYGGSTDTQYF.

The table lists this clonotype with many counts. The V call is TRBV2, the J call TRBJ2-5; 15 nucleotides agree with TRBD2. The CDR3 contains 18 residues. CDR1 and CDR2 from the germline V gene are SNHLY and FYNNEI. With 3 bases clipped from V and 4 bases from J, the junction kept 9 bases outside the gene matches. The CDR3: CASSDWTSGGAVGETQYF. As DNA, the CDR3 is TGTGCCAGCAGTGATTGGACTAGCGGGGGGGCAGTCGGAGAGACCCAGTACTTC.

The chain links TRBV9 to TRBJ1-6; 7 bases are shared with TRBD1. The V and J ends lost 0 bases and 7 bases, in that order; junction bases with no gene match: 16. The CDR3 has 19 amino acids. Germline CDR1 reads SGDLS; CDR2 reads YYNGEE. CDR3: CASSVDPPEGALLNSPLHF. DNA for the CDR3: TGTGCCAGCAGCGTAGACCCCCCCGAGGGGGCTTTACTGAATTCACCCCTCCACTTT.

CDR3 DNA: TGTGCCAGCAGCGTAGAACAGGGAGGAAAAGCTTTCTTT. Amino acid sequence: CASSVEQGGKAFF. The V call is TRBV9, the J call TRBJ1-1; D perhaps matches TRBD1 (6 bases). The CDR3 totals 13 residues. CDR1 is SGDLS and CDR2 is YYNGEE in the germline V gene. The germline V and J ends were trimmed by 0 bases and 9 bases, with 12 bases remaining between them.

This clonotype was observed at least ten times. The chain joins TRBV20-1 to TRBJ2-1; 8 bases agree with TRBD2. The CDR3 runs 14 residues. Germline CDR1 DFQATT, CDR2 SNEGSKA (reference sequence). The CDR3 DNA is TGCAGCCTGCTCATTAGCGGGGACCACAATGAGCAGTTCTTC. Protein product: CSLLISGDHNEQFF.

This clonotype came up many times. This sequence joins TRBV5-1 and TRBJ2-1, with D tentatively TRBD2 (6 bases). With 0 bases removed from V and 4 bases from J, the gap between germline ends came to 11 bases. Germline loops: CDR1 SGHRS, CDR2 YFSETQ. The length of the CDR3 is 15 residues. In DNA, the CDR3 is TGCGCCAGCAGCTTGGCGGGGGTTGAGTACAATGAGCAGTTCTTC. It translates to CASSLAGVEYNEQFF.

With respect to this clonotype: A read error may be the cause here, since a much bigger clone is one base away. The V call is TRBV3-1, the J call TRBJ2-1, with unresolved D. The CDR3 length is 13 residues. CDR1 is LGHDT, CDR2 YNNKEL, per germline (reference sequence). Trimming took off 4 bases at V and 7 bases at J, with 11 bases between the two ends. The CDR3, as DNA: TGTGCCAGCAGCCTGGGCGGTCTTAATGAGCAGTTCTTC. It encodes CASSLGGLNEQFF.

The chain couples TRBV19 to TRBJ2-7; TRBD1 agrees at 7 bases. CDR3 length equals 15 residues. CDR1 and CDR2 from the germline V gene are LNHDA and SQIVND (reference sequence). Losses at the gene ends were 5 bases for V and 2 bases for J; bases not matched to a gene: 9. The CDR3 DNA sequence: TGTGCCAGTAGTCCCGCATGGGGACAGACCTACGAGCAGTACTTC. Amino acids: CASSPAWGQTYEQYF.

The chain uses TRBV5-1 and TRBJ2-1; 11 nucleotides agree with TRBD2. The germline V gene encodes CDR1 SGHRS and CDR2 YFSETQ. V was clipped by 1 base and J by 6 bases; unmatched bases: 6. This CDR3 is built from 16 residues. CDR3 nucleotide sequence: TGCGCCAGCAGCTTGTGGCTTAGCGGGGGGGCCAATGAGCAGTTCTTC. Its translation: CASSLWLSGGANEQFF.

This clonotype has ten or more counts. The CDR3 nucleotides are TGTGCCAGTAGTATGCTCGGGATCGCTGAAGCTTTCTTT. It codes for CASSMLGIAEAFF. This chain links TRBV19 with TRBJ1-1; no definite D call. The CDR3 extends over 13 amino acids. V shed 3 bases and J shed 6 bases, with 11 bases lying between them. Germline V CDR1 and CDR2: LNHDA, SQIVND (reference sequence).

This clonotype came up many times. This chain links TRBV20-1 with TRBJ2-1, with D uncertain. The germline V and J ends were trimmed by 2 bases and 10 bases, with 12 bases remaining between them. Germline-derived CDR1 and CDR2 are DFQATT and SNEGSKA (reference sequence). The length of the CDR3 is 12 residues. The CDR3 sequence is CSARQADLEQFF. In DNA form, the CDR3 reads TGCAGTGCTAGACAAGCCGACCTGGAGCAGTTCTTC.

In nucleotides, the CDR3 is TGTGCCAGCAGTTTTGTGCGGACAGGGCCACACGAGCAGTACTTC. Translated, it gives CASSFVRTGPHEQYF. The J gene is TRBJ2-7, the V gene TRBV27, with 8 bases aligning to TRBD1. The germline V gene has CDR1 MNHEY and CDR2 SMNVEV (reference sequence). Trimming took 3 bases from V and 5 from J; bases not matched to a gene: 9. This CDR3 comprises 15 residues.

CDR3 loop: CASSLTGAQPQHF. CDR3 sequence (DNA): TGTGCCAGCAGTTTAACAGGGGCTCAGCCCCAGCATTTT. This rearrangement joins TRBV12-3 or TRBV12-4 to TRBJ1-5; 7 bases are shared with TRBD1. Trimming cost V 2 bases and J 6 bases; bases outside gene matches: 1. The CDR3 is made up of 13 amino acids.

This clonotype has a count of ten or more. Mismatch with germline at one junction end may stem from a read error. This chain links TRBV7-7 with TRBJ2-3; 7 nucleotides match TRBD1. Per germline, CDR1 SSHAT and CDR2 FNYEAQ (reference sequence). This CDR3 region has 13 residues. The CDR3 loop is CASSSTGLDTQYF. CDR3 coding DNA: TGTGCTAGCAGCTCGACAGGGTTGGATACGCAGTATTTT.

Of note for this clonotype: Being one base from a much bigger clone, this may be a read error. The chain has TRBV5-6 and TRBJ1-2; D may be TRBD1 (5 bases). The germline V and J ends were trimmed by 7 bases and 8 bases, with 24 bases remaining between them. From germline, CDR1 is SGHDT and CDR2 YYEEEE. This CDR3 contains 15 residues. The CDR3 DNA reads as TGTGCCAGCGGCCCTGGGACTGAGGTCCTCGGGGGCTACACCTTC. Translating gives CASGPGTEVLGGYTF. The whole variable domain, remainder taken from reference TRBV5-6 and TRBJ1-2, is DAGVTQSPTHLIKTRGQQVTLRCSPKSGHDTVSWYQQALGQGPQFIFQYYEEEERQRGNFPDRFSGHQFPNYSSELNVNALLLGDSALYLCASGPGTEVLGGYTFGSGTRLTVV.

The chain has TRBV4-1 and TRBJ1-4; D unclear. The germline V gene encodes CDR1 MGHRA and CDR2 YSYEKL. V shed 3 bases and J shed 5 bases, with 4 bases lying between them. The CDR3 loop spans 12 amino acids. The CDR3 DNA follows: TGCGCCAGCAGCCAGCTAAATGAAAAACTGTTTTTT. This encodes CASSQLNEKLFF.

Ten or more counts support this clonotype. The V gene is TRBV20-1, the J gene TRBJ2-1, with D possibly TRBD2 on 6 matching bases. V dropped 5 bases and J dropped 10 bases, with 6 bases sitting between them. Germline assignment: CDR1 DFQATT and CDR2 SNEGSKA (reference sequence). The CDR3 is 9 amino acids. CDR3 nucleotides: TGCAGTGCTGGACTAGAGCAGTTCTTC. Protein: CSAGLEQFF.

This clonotype was counted at least ten times. The chain combines TRBV6-1 with TRBJ1-2; 9 bases agree with TRBD1. The CDR3 consists of 14 residues. Germline V CDR1 and CDR2: MNHNS, SASEGT. Germline trimming cut 9 bases from V and 5 bases from J; bases unmatched to any gene: 10. CDR3 sequence reads: CASSPGTGIYGYTF. DNA of the CDR3: TGTGCCAGTAGCCCCGGGACAGGGATTTATGGCTACACCTTC.

This clonotype was detected many times. The gene calls are TRBV7-9 and TRBJ2-2; D is unresolved. The V end was cut by 10 bases, the J end by 8 bases, with 11 bases between. The CDR3 covers 11 residues. Germline CDR1 SEHNR, CDR2 FQNEAQ (reference sequence). CDR3: CATTTFGELFF. CDR3 sequence (DNA): TGTGCCACCACCACCTTTGGGGAGCTGTTTTTT.

In this sample, this clonotype turned up many times. This chain joins TRBV20-1 and TRBJ2-3, with TRBD2 matching over 10 bases. The CDR3 spans 16 residues. Germline CDR1 reads DFQATT; CDR2 reads SNEGSKA (reference sequence). V lost 1 base to trimming and J lost 2 bases; unmatched junction nucleotides: 6. This CDR3 is CSARVLSGGPTDTQYF. The CDR3 nucleotides read TGCAGTGCTAGAGTCCTTAGCGGGGGGCCCACAGATACGCAGTATTTT.

This clonotype has only a few counts. This sequence joins TRBV24-1 and TRBJ2-3, with D perhaps matching TRBD1 (5 bases). This CDR3 has 15 amino acids. Trimming cost V 5 bases and J 1 base, with 12 bases left between them. Germline V gene lookup returns CDR1 KGHDR and CDR2 SFDVKD. Here the CDR3 reads CATSAQGAGTDTQYF. The CDR3 DNA follows: TGTGCCACCAGTGCTCAAGGGGCAGGCACAGATACGCAGTATTTT.

This clonotype was seen more than once but under ten times. The chain combines TRBV13 with TRBJ1-3, with 8 bases that match TRBD1. CDR3 length: 17 residues. J was trimmed by 0 bases and V by 1 base; bases with no gene match: 5. CDR1 PRHDT and CDR2 FYEKMQ come from the germline V gene (reference sequence). The CDR3 coding sequence is TGTGCCAGCAGCTTAGTTCAGGGGGCGAACTCTGGAAACACCATATATTTT. This sequence encodes CASSLVQGANSGNTIYF.

This clonotype has at least ten counts. The CDR3: CASLDLQTQYF. CDR3 bases: TGTGCCAGCCTCGACTTGCAGACCCAGTACTTC. This chain links TRBV11-2 with TRBJ2-5; no firm D call. V was pared by 8 bases and J by 6 bases, with 10 bases between. This CDR3 region has 11 residues. Per the germline V gene, CDR1 is SGHAT and CDR2 is FQNNGV.

This clonotype was seen at least ten times. The chain uses TRBV7-9 and TRBJ2-3; 7 bases fit TRBD2. Germline CDR1 SEHNR, CDR2 FQNEAQ (reference sequence). The CDR3 covers 14 residues. J gave up 3 bases and V 6 bases, and 6 bases lay outside the gene matches. The CDR3 region is CASRSLAETDTQYF. The CDR3 DNA reads TGTGCCAGCAGATCTCTAGCGGAAACAGATACGCAGTATTTT.

V usage is TRBV5-1 and J usage is TRBJ2-7; no firm D call. The DNA matches TRBJ2-1 better at its end, which makes the J call doubtful. Germline V CDR1 and CDR2: SGHRS, YFSETQ. This CDR3 is 15 amino acids long. The CDR3 region has the DNA TGCGCCAGCAGCTTGGGCCCGAGACAATCCTACGAGCAGTTCTTC. It yields the protein CASSLGPRQSYEQFF.

This clonotype was recorded at least ten times. The chain has TRBV29-1 and TRBJ2-7, with TRBD2 matching over 13 bases. Germline-derived CDR1 and CDR2 are SQVTM and ANQGSEA. This CDR3 spans 15 amino acids. Losses at the gene ends were 0 bases for V and 2 bases for J; bases not matched to a gene: 1. The DNA of the CDR3 is TGCAGCGTTGAAGAGGGACTAGCGGGGACCTACGAGCAGTACTTC. It encodes CSVEEGLAGTYEQYF.

V and J are TRBV5-6 and TRBJ2-3; D gene unclear. The CDR3 totals 17 residues. Germline V lookup: CDR1 SGHDT, CDR2 YYEEEE. The ends were cut back, 5 bases at V and 0 bases at J, with 19 bases in the middle. CDR3 residues: CASSTPRALSSTDTQYF. The CDR3 nucleotides are TGTGCCAGCAGTACCCCCCGGGCACTTTCTAGCACAGATACGCAGTATTTT.

This clonotype was observed a few times. The chain couples TRBV7-2 to TRBJ2-7; 10 bases fit TRBD1. Germline V gene data show CDR1 as SGHTA and CDR2 as FQGNSA. The V and J ends lost 4 bases and 6 bases, in that order; junction bases with no gene match: 9. This CDR3 is built from 15 residues. The CDR3 coding sequence is TGTGCCAGCAGCTACTCAGGGACAGGGGTCCGCGAGCAGTACTTC. Translating it yields CASSYSGTGVREQYF.

The rearrangement uses TRBV5-1 and TRBJ2-7; 9 bases line up with TRBD2. The J segment lost 3 bases and the V segment lost 4 bases, leaving 5 bases of the junction unmatched. CDR3 length equals 14 residues. CDR1 and CDR2 from the germline V gene are SGHRS and YFSETQ. The CDR3 DNA follows: TGCGCCAGCAGCACCGGGACTAGCATCTACGAGCAGTACTTC. Protein sequence: CASSTGTSIYEQYF.